The rows below give T cell receptor beta chains drawn from one sample of a study of identical twins. TCRdb re-analysed the 5' RACE reads in MiXCR, keeping a single row per CDR3 protein. Seen here are hundreds of thousands of distinct CDR3 sequences, over 15% observed once, and the top ten hold over 10%. This same sample was also taken into another study, of T cells expressing NK-cell markers.

Sequencing was carried out using PBMCs. The receptors were gathered from a young woman in good health. Each CDR3 is given with its conserved first and last residue. Fields, in order: clone size, D gene, J gene, V gene, CDR3 DNA, CDR3 protein. D genes are given only for firm matches. Clone size is not always given. Where it is, it says once, few, many or a class for expanded clones.

>few|.|TRBJ2-3|TRBV20-1
TGCAGTGCGACCCTAGCGACAGATACGCAGTATTTT
CSATLATDTQYF
>.|TRBD2|TRBJ2-3|TRBV3-1
TGTGCCAGCAGCCTGACCCTGGGACTAGCGGGGCTAAGGGGGCAGTATTTT
CASSLTLGLAGLRGQYF
>.|.|TRBJ1-4|TRBV5-1
TGCGCCAGCAGACAGGGATTAGCCCCCTCTAATGAAAAACTGTTTTTT
CASRQGLAPSNEKLFF
>.|.|TRBJ1-5|TRBV13
TGTGCCAGCAGCTTATCCGTCGATGGCAATCAGCCCCAGCATTTT
CASSLSVDGNQPQHF
>.|TRBD1|TRBJ1-3|TRBV12-3/TRBV12-4
TGTGCCAGCAGTCGCCGCGACAGGGGGGACACCATATATTTT
CASSRRDRGDTIYF
>.|.|TRBJ1-5|TRBV7-9
TGTGCCAGCAGCTGGGAAGGAACAAATCAGCCCCAGCATTTT
CASSWEGTNQPQHF
>few|.|TRBJ1-4|TRBV5-1
TGCGCCAGCGGGACCGCAACTAATGAAAAACTGTTTTTT
CASGTATNEKLFF
>few|TRBD1|TRBJ1-5|TRBV12-3/TRBV12-4
TGTGCCAGCAGTTTACGACAGGGCGGCAATCAGCCCCAGCATTTT
CASSLRQGGNQPQHF
>few|TRBD2|TRBJ2-1|TRBV5-4
TGTGCCAGCAGCTCAGCGGGAGGGACCTACAATGAGCAGTTCTTC
CASSSAGGTYNEQFF
>once|.|TRBJ2-5|TRBV20-1
TGCAGTGCTCAACAGACCCAGTACTTC
CSAQQTQYF
>few|.|TRBJ2-2|TRBV12-3/TRBV12-4
TGTGCCAGCAGCCGCGACTACCGTGGGGCCGGGGAGCTGTTTTTT
CASSRDYRGAGELFF
>few|.|TRBJ1-6|TRBV24-1
TGTGCCACCAGTGATTACACAGGCCACCTCCACTTT
CATSDYTGHLHF
>.|.|TRBJ1-1|TRBV6-5
TGTGCCAGCAGAACGACGGGGAGGGCTTTCTTT
CASRTTGRAFF
>few|TRBD1|TRBJ1-2|TRBV6-6
TGTGCCAGCAGTGCCGGGACAGGTGGTGGCTACACCTTC
CASSAGTGGGYTF
>many|TRBD1|TRBJ1-2|TRBV12-3/TRBV12-4
TGTGCCAGCAGTCTGACAGGGGGCGGAGGCTACACCTTC
CASSLTGGGGYTF
>.|.|TRBJ2-7|TRBV5-1
TGCGCCAGCAGTCCGTTAGCAGGGGTCAACGAGCAGTACTTC
CASSPLAGVNEQYF
>many|TRBD1|TRBJ2-3|TRBV5-1
TGCGCCAGCAGCTATAACGACAGGGGGTACGGCGAAGATACGCAGTATTTT
CASSYNDRGYGEDTQYF
>.|TRBD2|TRBJ2-5|TRBV12-3/TRBV12-4
TGTGCCAGCAGTTCTAGCGGGAAAGGGTGGGAGACCCAGTACTTC
CASSSSGKGWETQYF
>.|.|TRBJ2-3|TRBV6-6
TGTGCCAGCCTTAGCGACGAGGCAGAACAGTATTTT
CASLSDEAEQYF
>.|TRBD2|TRBJ2-5|TRBV5-1
TGCGCCACGGGACTAGCGGGAGAAGAGACCCAGTACTTC
CATGLAGEETQYF
>.|.|TRBJ2-1|TRBV20-1
TGCAGTGCTAGGAGGACAGCCTACAATGAGCAGTTCTTC
CSARRTAYNEQFF
>few|.|TRBJ1-1|TRBV5-1
TGCGCCAGCAGCTTGGGGCAGTCTCATACTGAAGCTTTCTTT
CASSLGQSHTEAFF
>few|TRBD1|TRBJ1-2|TRBV2
TGTGCCAGCCGGAACAGGGGTGGCTACACCTTC
CASRNRGGYTF
>.|.|TRBJ1-1|TRBV15
TGTGCCACCAGCAGATTACCCGGGGATTCTGTAGTTCCTGAAGCTTTCTTT
CATSRLPGDSVVPEAFF
>few|.|TRBJ2-2|TRBV7-9
TGTGCCAGCAGCCCACGGTCCCTGGGGAACACCGGGGAGCTGTTTTTT
CASSPRSLGNTGELFF
>.|.|TRBJ2-3|TRBV9
TGTGCCAGCAGCGTCGGAGGCCCCCGGGACCTGATGGATACGCAGTATTTT
CASSVGGPRDLMDTQYF
>many|.|TRBJ2-7|TRBV7-2
TGTGCCAGCAGCTTGGCCCGGACCTACGAGCAGTACTTC
CASSLARTYEQYF
>.|.|TRBJ1-6|TRBV7-2
TGTGCCAGCAGCTTAGCGGGACTGAATAATTCACCCCTCCACTTT
CASSLAGLNNSPLHF
>few|TRBD1|TRBJ2-2|TRBV27
TGTGCCAGCAGGGGACAGGGGGTAGGGGGGCTGTTTTTT
CASRGQGVGGLFF
>few|.|TRBJ2-7|TRBV20-1
TGCAGTGCTAGCAGCGTATACTACGAGCAGTACTTC
CSASSVYYEQYF
>many|.|TRBJ1-1|TRBV6-6
TGTGCCAGCAGTTACACTGAAGCTTTCTTT
CASSYTEAFF
>.|.|TRBJ2-7|TRBV7-3
TGTGCCAGCAGCGTCTTACCGGGAGCTCTAATGGGGGAGCAGTACTTC
CASSVLPGALMGEQYF
>.|TRBD2|TRBJ2-3|TRBV27
TGTGCCAGCAGTTTAATACTAGCGGGGGGCACCAATACGCAGTATTTT
CASSLILAGGTNTQYF
>few|TRBD1|TRBJ1-2|TRBV7-9
TGTGCCAGCAGCTCCCTTCCGGGACAGGGGCATAACTATGGCTACACCTTC
CASSSLPGQGHNYGYTF
>.|.|TRBJ1-1|TRBV3-1
TGTGCCAGCAGCCAACTCGTTGAGGGCGAAGCTTTCTTT
CASSQLVEGEAFF
>few|.|TRBJ1-5|TRBV20-1
TGCAGTGCGAGCCGGGACGATCAGCCCCAGCATTTT
CSASRDDQPQHF
>.|.|TRBJ2-2|TRBV29-1
TGCAGCGTTGTAGGCGGGACTCTTCCCGGGGAGCTGTTTTTT
CSVVGGTLPGELFF
>few|.|TRBJ2-1|TRBV5-1
TGCGCCAGCCAAGATGAGGGCGGGCAGTTCTTC
CASQDEGGQFF
>.|TRBD1|TRBJ2-7|TRBV20-1
TGCAGTGCTAGAGCTGCACAGGGGGCGAACGAGCAGTACTTC
CSARAAQGANEQYF
>.|.|TRBJ2-2|TRBV27
TGTGCCAGCAGTTTCAGGGCGGCGGCCTTCGACGCCGGGGAGCTGTTTTTT
CASSFRAAAFDAGELFF
>.|TRBD2|TRBJ2-1|TRBV5-4
TGTGCCAGCAGCTTGGATTTTGCTAGCGGGGTCGGTGAGCAGTTCTTC
CASSLDFASGVGEQFF
>.|.|TRBJ2-2|TRBV29-1
TGCAGCGTTGAAGATCGGGGTAGCACTCCCACCGGGGAGCTGTTTTTT
CSVEDRGSTPTGELFF
>many|.|TRBJ1-1|TRBV12-3/TRBV12-4
TGTGCCAGCAGTCCGACAGGTTTGGGAGGAACTTTCTTT
CASSPTGLGGTFF
>few|.|TRBJ2-1|TRBV10-1
TGCGCCAGCAGTGAATCGGATGAGCAGTTCTTC
CASSESDEQFF
>.|.|TRBJ2-7|TRBV6-2/TRBV6-3
TGTGCCAGCAGCCAAACGAGTCAGATCTACGAGCAGTACTTC
CASSQTSQIYEQYF
>.|.|TRBJ2-5|TRBV15
TGTGCCACCAGCAGAGTAGGAGGGCAGACCCAGTACTTC
CATSRVGGQTQYF
>.|TRBD1|TRBJ2-7|TRBV29-1
TGCAGCGTCCTCCCAGGGGGATTCTACGAGCAGTACTTC
CSVLPGGFYEQYF
>few|TRBD2|TRBJ2-5|TRBV7-9
TGTGCCAGCAGCTTAGCCACGTCGGGAGGGGAGACCCAGTACTTC
CASSLATSGGETQYF
>few|.|TRBJ2-3|TRBV7-9
TGTGCCAGCAGCTTAGAGCCCGGGCCCTCTTTT
CASSLEPGPSF
>.|TRBD2|TRBJ2-1|TRBV20-1
TGCAGTGTTAGCGGGAGTGGGGTCTACAATGAGCAGTTCTTC
CSVSGSGVYNEQFF
>.|.|TRBJ1-6|TRBV9
TGTGCCAGCAGCGTAGGCGGGACGGAGAATTCACCCCTCCACTTT
CASSVGGTENSPLHF
>.|.|TRBJ2-3|TRBV7-2
TGTGCCAGCAGCCAGGGAGCAGCCATCACAGATACGCAGTATTTT
CASSQGAAITDTQYF
>few|.|TRBJ1-3|TRBV7-6
TGTGCCAGCAGCCAAGGGAGGGGAAGAGATAGAAACACCATATATTTT
CASSQGRGRDRNTIYF